This TCR beta chain was recovered during a study of shared clonotypes between healthy human individuals. At the level of the study: Every donor yielded three CD4 naive, three CD4 memory, two CD8 naive and one CD8 memory plate.

Concerning this clone: Other DNA sequences in the sample encode the same CDR3.

TCRdb keeps only in-frame clones here, not all; method: immunoSEQ multiplex PCR. The sample consists of some 2,500,000 clones, approximately 93% of them appearing once. CDR1 and CDR2 (germline): MNHEY, SVGAGI. The CDR3 spans 15 residues. V was pared by 5 bases and J by 4 bases, with 7 bases of the junction left unmatched. The sample was naive CD4+ T cells from PBMCs. The subset was: CD45RA+ positively selected. The TCR comes from a man younger than 35 in good health. Some clones in this sample may be carry-over from other donors' samples. The chain combines TRBV6-5 with TRBJ2-2; 7 bases agree with TRBD1. CDR3: CASSPRTGTTGELFF. The CDR3 nucleotides read TGTGCCAGCAGTCCCCGGACAGGTACCACCGGGGAGCTGTTTTTT.